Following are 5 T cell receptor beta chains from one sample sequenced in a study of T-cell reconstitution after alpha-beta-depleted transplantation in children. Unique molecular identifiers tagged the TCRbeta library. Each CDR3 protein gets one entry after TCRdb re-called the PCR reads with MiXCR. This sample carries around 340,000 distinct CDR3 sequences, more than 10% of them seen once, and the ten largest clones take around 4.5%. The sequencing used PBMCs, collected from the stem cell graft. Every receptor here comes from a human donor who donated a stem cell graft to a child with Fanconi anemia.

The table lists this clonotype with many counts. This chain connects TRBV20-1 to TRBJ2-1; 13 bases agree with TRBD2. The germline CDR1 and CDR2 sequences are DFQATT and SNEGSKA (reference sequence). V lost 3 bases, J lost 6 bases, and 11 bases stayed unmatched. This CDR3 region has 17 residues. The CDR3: CSARDIILAGGPNEQFF. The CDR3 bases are TGCAGTGCTAGGGACATCATACTAGCGGGGGGGCCCAATGAGCAGTTCTTC.

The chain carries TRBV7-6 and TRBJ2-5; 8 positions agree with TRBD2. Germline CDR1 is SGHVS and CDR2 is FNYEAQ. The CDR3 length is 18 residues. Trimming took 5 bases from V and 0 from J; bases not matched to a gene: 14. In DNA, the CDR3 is TGTGCCAGCAGCCATGGACTAGCCGCCCCTCCGTACCAAGAGACCCAGTACTTC. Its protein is CASSHGLAAPPYQETQYF.

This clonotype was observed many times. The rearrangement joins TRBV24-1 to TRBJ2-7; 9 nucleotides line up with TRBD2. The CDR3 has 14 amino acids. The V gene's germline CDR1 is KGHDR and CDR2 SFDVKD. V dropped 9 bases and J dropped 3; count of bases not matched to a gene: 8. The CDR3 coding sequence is TGTGCCACCTTTGGGCTAGCGGGGTTCTACGAGCAGTACGTC. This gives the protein CATFGLAGFYEQYV.

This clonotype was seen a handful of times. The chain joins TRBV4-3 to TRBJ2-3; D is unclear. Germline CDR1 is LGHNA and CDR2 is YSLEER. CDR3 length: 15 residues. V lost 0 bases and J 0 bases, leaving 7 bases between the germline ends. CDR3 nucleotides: TGCGCCAGCAGCCAAGACAGCTCTAGCACAGATACGCAGTATTTT. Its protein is CASSQDSSSTDTQYF.

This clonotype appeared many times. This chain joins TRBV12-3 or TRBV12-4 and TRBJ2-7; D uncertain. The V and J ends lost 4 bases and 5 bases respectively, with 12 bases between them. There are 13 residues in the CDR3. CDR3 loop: CASSSGPVDEQYV. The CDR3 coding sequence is TGTGCCAGCAGTTCCGGACCCGTGGACGAGCAGTACGTC.